The next 32 T cell receptor beta chains were all read from a single sample in a study of cytomegalovirus exposure and HLA in healthy donors (dated by TCRdb to 2016 to 2017). The method behind the library was the immunoSEQ multiplex PCR assay. For the multiplex PCR, a mixture combining 60 forward primers for TCR Vbeta segments and 13 reverse primers for TCR Jbeta segments was used. TCRdb's version of the immuneACCESS table is confined to in-frame rearrangements and falls short of the full clone set. An unresolved V gene accounts for under half of the shortfall where checked; the remainder is of unknown origin. The sample includes some 200,000 clones, with roughly 76% observed a single time. The ten largest clones take up roughly 6.7% of the sample. The sample comprised PBMCs. These receptors were collected from a man in his forties or fifties in good health and CMV-seropositive.

The chain combines TRBV4-1 with TRBJ1-1; tentative D call: TRBD1 (5 bases). Germline V gene sequence: CDR1 MGHRA, CDR2 YSYEKL. CDR3 length equals 15 residues. With 0 bases removed from V and 5 bases from J, the gap between germline ends came to 13 bases. This chain's CDR3 is CASSQERTRGTEAFF. The CDR3 nucleotides read TGCGCCAGCAGCCAAGAAAGGACAAGGGGAACTGAAGCTTTCTTT.

This clone was detected once. The chain carries TRBV4-3 and TRBJ2-1; unclear D gene. The CDR3 is 13 residues long. V lost 1 base, J lost 6 bases, and 7 bases lay in between. Looked up from germline, CDR1 is LGHNA and CDR2 is YSLEER. The DNA of the CDR3 is TGCGCCAGCAGCCAAGGCCAGGTCAATGAGCAGTTCTTC. This translates into CASSQGQVNEQFF.

V and J are TRBV10-1 and TRBJ2-5; 7 bases fit TRBD1. Trimming took 3 bases from V and 5 from J; bases not matched to a gene: 6. Germline CDR1 reads WNHNN; CDR2 reads SYGVQD (reference sequence). The CDR3 covers 14 residues. For the CDR3, the DNA is TGCGCCAGCAGTGATGAGACAGGGCGCGAGACCCAGTACTTC. It encodes CASSDETGRETQYF.

This sequence joins TRBV7-9 and TRBJ2-1, with D possibly being TRBD1 (6 bases). With 5 bases removed from V and 6 bases from J, the gap between germline ends came to 17 bases. The CDR3 is made up of 15 amino acids. Per the germline V gene, CDR1 is SEHNR and CDR2 is FQNEAQ (reference sequence). The CDR3 DNA is TGTGCCAGCAGCCCCAACCGGGACATTCGCAATGAGCAGTTCTTC. Its protein is CASSPNRDIRNEQFF.

This clone was picked up one time. The rearrangement links TRBV2 to TRBJ1-1; possibly TRBD1 for D (5 bases). The CDR3 totals 16 residues. Germline CDR1 SNHLY, CDR2 FYNNEI. V dropped 4 bases and J dropped 0 bases, with 15 bases sitting between them. This chain's CDR3 is CASSVVEGALNTEAFF. CDR3 in DNA: TGTGCCAGCAGTGTAGTGGAAGGGGCGCTGAACACTGAAGCTTTCTTT. The complete variable domain, with remaining parts taken from reference TRBV2 and TRBJ1-1, reads EPEVTQTPSHQVTQMGQEVILRCVPISNHLYFYWYRQILGQKVEFLVSFYNNEISEKSEIFDDQFSVERPDGSNFTLKIRSTKLEDSAMYFCASSVVEGALNTEAFFGQGTRLTVV.

This chain uses TRBV7-2 with TRBJ1-5, with TRBD1 matching over 9 bases. CDR1 and CDR2 (germline): SGHTA, FQGNSA. Trimming removed 1 base from V and 1 base from J; junction bases left unmatched: 2. The length of the CDR3 is 16 residues. The CDR3 coding sequence is TGTGCCAGCAGCTTAGTGACAGGGGGGAGCAATCAGCCCCAGCATTTT. The encoded protein is CASSLVTGGSNQPQHF.

The V call is TRBV7-2, the J call TRBJ2-1; maybe TRBD1 (6 bases). Trimming removed 2 bases from V and 7 bases from J, with 12 bases in between. Germline CDR1 reads SGHTA; CDR2 reads FQGNSA. The CDR3 has 14 residues. The CDR3 DNA follows: TGTGCCAGCAGCTTAAACTGGGGGCGGAATGAGCAGTTCTTC. This encodes CASSLNWGRNEQFF.

This clone was detected a few times. The chain recombines TRBV27 with TRBJ2-1; D might be TRBD1 (6 bases). The CDR3 has 14 residues. The V gene lost 7 bases and the J gene lost 0 bases, with 10 bases spanning the gap. Germline V gives CDR1 MNHEY, CDR2 SMNVEV (reference sequence). The CDR3 sequence is CASTTGSSYNEQFF. CDR3 sequence (DNA): TGTGCCAGCACGACAGGTAGCTCCTACAATGAGCAGTTCTTC.

This chain uses TRBV19 with TRBJ2-5; D may be TRBD2 (7 bases). The CDR3 has 14 amino acids. V gave up 2 bases and J gave up 5 bases, with 12 bases separating them. Germline lookup yields CDR1 LNHDA and CDR2 SQIVND (reference sequence). The CDR3 sequence is CASSIRGGGETQYF. The CDR3 nucleotides read TGTGCCAGTAGTATACGCGGGGGCGGGGAGACCCAGTACTTC.

This clone has a single count. The CDR3 carries no conserved terminal phenylalanine or tryptophan, so it likely arises from a read error. It is unclear where the CDR3 begins or ends on the DNA, so no DNA is shown, and the CDR3 is as TCRdb lists it. The chain is built from TRBV23-1 and TRBJ1-1; the table's D call, TRBD1, was not checked against the DNA. TRBV23-1 is reported as an ORF; its role is uncertain. The CDR3 spans 11 residues, counting both ends. The CDR3 loop is CASSQSSPGGT.

The J gene is TRBJ1-2, the V gene TRBV6-5; TRBD1 matches at 10 bases. The length of the CDR3 is 15 residues. J lost 6 bases, V lost 6 bases, and 10 bases had no gene match. The germline V gene has CDR1 MNHEY and CDR2 SVGAGI. CDR3 sequence (DNA): TGTGCCAGCAGAAGCGGGGGACAGGGGCGGGATGGCTACACCTTC. Its protein product is CASRSGGQGRDGYTF.

This sequence joins TRBV28 and TRBJ2-4, with TRBD1 as a possible D gene (6 bases). Germline CDR1 is MDHEN and CDR2 is SYDVKM. This CDR3 spans 13 amino acids. V was trimmed by 3 bases and J by 10 bases, leaving 13 bases between them. The CDR3 sequence is CASSFRDRRIQYF. In DNA, the CDR3 is TGTGCCAGCAGTTTTCGAGACAGGAGAATTCAGTACTTC.

CDR3 protein: CASSPWEGGQPQHF. In DNA, the CDR3 is TGTGCCAGTAGTCCGTGGGAGGGAGGTCAGCCCCAGCATTTT. The V gene is TRBV19, the J gene TRBJ1-5; D gene uncertain. V was trimmed by 5 bases and J by 6 bases, leaving 14 bases between them. This CDR3 has 14 amino acids. From germline, CDR1 is LNHDA and CDR2 SQIVND (reference sequence).

This chain uses TRBV29-1 with TRBJ2-3; 8 bases fit TRBD2. J was trimmed by 1 base and V by 7 bases; bases with no gene match: 7. The CDR3 runs to 14 residues. Per the germline V gene, CDR1 is SQVTM and CDR2 is ANQGSEA. The CDR3 bases are TGCAGCGCTGGAGGGCGGGGGGGCACAGATACGCAGTATTTT. Translating gives CSAGGRGGTDTQYF.

The genes are TRBV9 and TRBJ1-2; 11 nucleotides line up with TRBD1. The CDR3 runs to 15 residues. The junction had 10 bases not matched to a gene; V was cut back by 4 bases and J by 8 bases. From germline, CDR1 is SGDLS and CDR2 YYNGEE. CDR3 sequence reads: CASSSGTGGRRGYTF. The CDR3, as DNA: TGTGCCAGCAGCTCCGGGACAGGGGGTCGGCGGGGCTACACCTTC. The whole variable domain, filled in from reference TRBV9 and TRBJ1-2, reads DSGVTQTPKHLITATGQRVTLRCSPRSGDLSVYWYQQSLDQGLQFLIQYYNGEERAKGNILERFSAQQFPDLHSELNLSSLELGDSALYFCASSSGTGGRRGYTFGSGTRLTVV.

The chain has TRBV27 and TRBJ2-7; a possible D gene is TRBD1 (6 bases). The germline CDR1 and CDR2 sequences are MNHEY and SMNVEV (reference sequence). CDR3 length: 14 amino acids. Trimming cost V 7 bases and J 7 bases, with 20 bases left between them. The CDR3 sequence is CASMRGAGAREQYF. In DNA form, the CDR3 reads TGTGCCAGCATGAGAGGAGCAGGGGCTAGGGAGCAGTACTTC.

V is TRBV6-5 and J is TRBJ1-1; D is ambiguous. Looked up from germline, CDR1 is MNHEY and CDR2 is SVGAGI. The CDR3 totals 13 residues. Trimming took 6 bases from V and 3 from J, leaving 11 bases between them. The CDR3 DNA is TGTGCCAGCAGACCGGGGAGTTACACTGAAGCTTTCTTT. This codes for CASRPGSYTEAFF.

The genes are TRBV5-6 and TRBJ2-5; 10 nucleotides align to TRBD1. CDR1 and CDR2 (germline): SGHDT, YYEEEE. V shed 4 bases and J 11 bases; nucleotides not matched to a gene: 14. This CDR3 contains 15 residues. CDR3 sequence: CASSHRDRGPLAQYF. For the CDR3, the DNA is TGTGCCAGCAGCCACCGGGACAGGGGCCCCCTCGCTCAGTACTTC.

The chain has TRBV5-6 and TRBJ2-7, with D unclear. V was clipped by 2 bases and J by 3 bases, with 12 bases between them. The CDR3 has 14 amino acids. Looked up from germline, CDR1 is SGHDT and CDR2 is YYEEEE. This chain's CDR3 is CASSFYSSFYEQYF. The CDR3 nucleotides are TGTGCCAGCAGCTTTTACAGCTCATTCTACGAGCAGTACTTC. The full variable domain, in which reference TRBV5-6 and TRBJ2-7 provide the parts outside the CDR3, is DAGVTQSPTHLIKTRGQQVTLRCSPKSGHDTVSWYQQALGQGPQFIFQYYEEEERQRGNFPDRFSGHQFPNYSSELNVNALLLGDSALYLCASSFYSSFYEQYFGPGTRLTVT.

Turning to this clone: Different DNA sequences within this sample yield the same CDR3. This chain uses TRBV9 with TRBJ2-5; D not certain. The germline V gene encodes CDR1 SGDLS and CDR2 YYNGEE. Trimming removed 1 base from V and 1 base from J, with 11 bases in between. This CDR3 contains 15 residues. Here the CDR3 reads CASSVSGGFQETQYF. CDR3 nucleotides: TGTGCCAGCAGCGTATCGGGTGGGTTCCAAGAGACCCAGTACTTC.

The chain links TRBV18 to TRBJ2-1; 7 positions agree with TRBD1. J was trimmed by 3 bases and V by 3 bases; bases with no gene match: 2. The CDR3 has 14 residues. Germline lookup yields CDR1 KGHSH and CDR2 LQKENI. CDR3: CASSPGQNYNEQFF. CDR3 nucleotide sequence: TGTGCCAGCTCACCGGGACAGAACTACAATGAGCAGTTCTTC.

The chain couples TRBV4-3 to TRBJ2-5; 12 nucleotides match TRBD1. Per the germline V gene, CDR1 is LGHNA and CDR2 is YSLEER. The ends lost 4 bases at V and 5 bases at J; junction bases unmatched: 5. This CDR3 contains 15 residues. As DNA, the CDR3 is TGCGCCAGCAGCCGCCGGGACAGGGGGCTCGAGACCCAGTACTTC. Its translation is CASSRRDRGLETQYF.

The CDR3 DNA follows: TGTGCCAGCAGCTTAGGGGCAGGAACTAATGAAAAACTGTTTTTT. The encoded protein is CASSLGAGTNEKLFF. The chain joins TRBV7-6 to TRBJ1-4; no definite D call. The CDR3 is 15 amino acids. Germline CDR1 and CDR2: SGHVS and FNYEAQ. The germline V and J ends were trimmed by 1 base and 1 base, with 7 bases remaining between them.

The chain combines TRBV27 with TRBJ2-2, with a tentative D call TRBD2 (5 bases). Germline CDR1 and CDR2: MNHEY and SMNVEV (reference sequence). The CDR3 has 17 residues. V dropped 3 bases and J dropped 0 bases, with 14 bases sitting between them. The CDR3 sequence is CASSFDGRSANTGELFF. CDR3 nucleotide sequence: TGTGCCAGCAGTTTTGATGGGAGATCAGCGAACACCGGGGAGCTGTTTTTT.

This chain links TRBV7-9 with TRBJ2-5; the D gene is possibly TRBD1 (5 bases). Germline assignment: CDR1 SEHNR and CDR2 FQNEAQ (reference sequence). Trimming took off 2 bases at V and 4 bases at J, with 8 bases between the two ends. The CDR3 has 13 amino acids. CDR3 residues: CASSLLQGETQYF. CDR3 nucleotides: TGTGCCAGCAGCTTACTTCAGGGAGAGACCCAGTACTTC.

CDR3 in amino acids: CASSPLGVNYGYTF. The CDR3 region has the DNA TGTGCCAGCAGTCCTTTAGGGGTTAACTATGGCTACACCTTC. The rearrangement links TRBV28 to TRBJ1-2; D may be TRBD1 (5 bases). The CDR3 has 14 residues. CDR1 is MDHEN and CDR2 is SYDVKM in the germline V gene. Trimming shortened V by 5 bases and J by 1 base, and 11 bases separated the two germline ends.

The chain employs TRBV27 and TRBJ1-5; a weak D match, TRBD1 (5 bases). The CDR3 runs to 14 residues. Looked up from germline, CDR1 is MNHEY and CDR2 is SMNVEV (reference sequence). The ends were cut back, 6 bases at V and 4 bases at J, with 13 bases in the middle. CDR3: CASSQDSLNQPQHF. CDR3 in DNA: TGTGCCAGCAGCCAAGACAGCTTAAATCAGCCCCAGCATTTT.

The chain couples TRBV5-1 to TRBJ2-5; a possible D gene is TRBD2 (7 bases). This CDR3 is built from 15 residues. Trimming took off 3 bases at V and 0 bases at J, with 12 bases between the two ends. Per the germline V gene, CDR1 is SGHRS and CDR2 is YFSETQ. The CDR3 bases are TGCGCCAGCAGCTCCGGGGGGCGGTACCAAGAGACCCAGTACTTC. This encodes CASSSGGRYQETQYF.

The V call is TRBV9, the J call TRBJ2-5; the match to TRBD1 covers 10 bases. The V gene's germline CDR1 is SGDLS and CDR2 YYNGEE. J was trimmed by 1 base and V by 1 base; bases with no gene match: 13. The CDR3 runs 19 residues. CDR3 protein: CASSVPGSFGTGVQETQYF. The CDR3, as DNA: TGTGCCAGCAGCGTACCCGGATCGTTCGGGACAGGGGTCCAAGAGACCCAGTACTTC.

The CDR3 protein is CASSPRGQGANVGELFF. In DNA form, the CDR3 reads TGTGCCAGCAGTCCAAGGGGGCAGGGGGCTAATGTCGGGGAGCTGTTTTTT. The chain employs TRBV27 and TRBJ2-2, with 8 bases that match TRBD1. Germline CDR1 reads MNHEY; CDR2 reads SMNVEV (reference sequence). This CDR3 has 17 residues. J was trimmed by 7 bases and V by 5 bases; bases with no gene match: 15.

The chain carries TRBV6-5 and TRBJ2-1; 7 positions agree with TRBD1. The CDR3 loop spans 14 amino acids. V dropped 6 bases and J dropped 5; count of bases not matched to a gene: 7. Germline V CDR1 and CDR2: MNHEY, SVGAGI. CDR3 in amino acids: CASSSQTGNNEQFF. CDR3 DNA: TGTGCCAGCAGCTCTCAGACAGGGAACAATGAGCAGTTCTTC.

This chain connects TRBV5-8 to TRBJ1-2, with no clear D. V lost 2 bases to trimming and J lost 7 bases, with 15 bases between them. The CDR3 covers 14 residues. Looked up from germline, CDR1 is SGHTS and CDR2 is YDEGEE. CDR3: CASSFLVASFGYTF. As DNA, the CDR3 is TGTGCCAGCAGCTTCTTGGTGGCCTCGTTTGGCTACACCTTC.